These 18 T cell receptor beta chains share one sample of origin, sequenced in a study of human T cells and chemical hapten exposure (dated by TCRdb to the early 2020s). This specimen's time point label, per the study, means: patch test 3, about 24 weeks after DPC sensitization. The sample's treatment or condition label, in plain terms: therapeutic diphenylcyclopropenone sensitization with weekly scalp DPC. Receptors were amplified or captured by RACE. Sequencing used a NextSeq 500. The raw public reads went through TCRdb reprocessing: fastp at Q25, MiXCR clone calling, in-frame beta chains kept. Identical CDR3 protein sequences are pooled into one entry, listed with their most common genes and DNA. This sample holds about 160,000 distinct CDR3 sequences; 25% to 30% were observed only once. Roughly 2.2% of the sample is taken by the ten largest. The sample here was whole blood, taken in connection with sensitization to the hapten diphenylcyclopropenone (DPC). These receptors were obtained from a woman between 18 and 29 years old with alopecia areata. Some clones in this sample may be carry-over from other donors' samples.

CDR3 sequence: CSARDRSGLLYEQYF. DNA for the CDR3: TGCAGTGCTAGAGATCGGTCGGGCCTACTCTACGAGCAGTACTTC. The gene calls are TRBV20-1 and TRBJ2-7; no clear D. This CDR3 comprises 15 residues. Trimming left V 0 bases short and J 3 bases short, with 15 bases between. Per germline, CDR1 DFQATT and CDR2 SNEGSKA (reference sequence).

CDR3 coding DNA: TGCGCCAGCAGCTTGGCCTTAGGACCTGGGGATTACGAGCAGTACTTC. Encoded protein: CASSLALGPGDYEQYF. The chain recombines TRBV5-1 with TRBJ2-7; D ambiguous. Trimming pared 0 bases from V and 4 bases from J, leaving 17 bases between. CDR3 length: 16 residues. CDR1 and CDR2 (germline): SGHRS, YFSETQ.

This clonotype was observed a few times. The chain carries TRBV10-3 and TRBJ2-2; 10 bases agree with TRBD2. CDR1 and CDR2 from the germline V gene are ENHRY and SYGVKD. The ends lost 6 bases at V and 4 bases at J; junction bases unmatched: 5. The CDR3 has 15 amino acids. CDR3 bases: TGTGCCATCAGGTCTAGCGGGAGTGGCACCGGGGAGCTGTTTTTT. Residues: CAIRSSGSGTGELFF.

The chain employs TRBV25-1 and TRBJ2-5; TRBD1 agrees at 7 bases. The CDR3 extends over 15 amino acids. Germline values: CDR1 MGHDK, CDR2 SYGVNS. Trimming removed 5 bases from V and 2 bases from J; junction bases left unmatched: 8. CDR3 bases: TGTGCCAGCAGTCGAGGGGGCGCCGGTCAAGAGACCCAGTACTTC. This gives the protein CASSRGGAGQETQYF.

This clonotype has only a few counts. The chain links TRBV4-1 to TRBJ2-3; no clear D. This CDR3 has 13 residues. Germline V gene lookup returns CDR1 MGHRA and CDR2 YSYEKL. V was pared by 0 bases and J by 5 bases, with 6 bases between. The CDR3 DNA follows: TGCGCCAGCAGCCAAGAATGGTTAGATACGCAGTATTTT. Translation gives CASSQEWLDTQYF.

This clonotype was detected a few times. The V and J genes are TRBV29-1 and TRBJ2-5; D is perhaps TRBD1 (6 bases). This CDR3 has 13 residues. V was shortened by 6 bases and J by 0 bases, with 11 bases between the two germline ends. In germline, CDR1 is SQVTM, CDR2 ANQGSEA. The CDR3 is CSVRGQDQETQYF. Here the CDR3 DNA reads TGCAGCGTCAGGGGACAAGACCAAGAGACCCAGTACTTC.

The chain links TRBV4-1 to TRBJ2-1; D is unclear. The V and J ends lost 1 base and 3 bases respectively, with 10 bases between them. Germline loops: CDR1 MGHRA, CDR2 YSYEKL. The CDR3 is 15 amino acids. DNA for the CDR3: TGCGCCAGCAGCCAAGCCCCCAGTGACTACAATGAGCAGTTCTTC. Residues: CASSQAPSDYNEQFF.

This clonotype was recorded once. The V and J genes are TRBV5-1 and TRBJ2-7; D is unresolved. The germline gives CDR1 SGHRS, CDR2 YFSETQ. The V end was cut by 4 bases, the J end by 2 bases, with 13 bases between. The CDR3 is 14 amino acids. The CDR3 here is CASSPADHPYEQYF. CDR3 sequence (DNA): TGCGCCAGCAGCCCCGCGGATCACCCCTACGAGCAGTACTTC.

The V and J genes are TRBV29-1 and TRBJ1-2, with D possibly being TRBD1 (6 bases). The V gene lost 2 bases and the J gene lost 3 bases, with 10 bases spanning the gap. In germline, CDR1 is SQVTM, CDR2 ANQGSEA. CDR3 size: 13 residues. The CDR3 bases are TGCAGCGTTGAATCAGGGGTATACTATGGCTACACCTTC. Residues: CSVESGVYYGYTF.

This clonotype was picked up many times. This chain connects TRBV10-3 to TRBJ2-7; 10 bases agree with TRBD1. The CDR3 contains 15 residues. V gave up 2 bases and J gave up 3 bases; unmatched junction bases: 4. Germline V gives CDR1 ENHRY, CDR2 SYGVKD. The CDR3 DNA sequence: TGTGCCATCAGTGAGCCGGGACAGGGGTACTACGAGCAGTACTTC. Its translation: CAISEPGQGYYEQYF.

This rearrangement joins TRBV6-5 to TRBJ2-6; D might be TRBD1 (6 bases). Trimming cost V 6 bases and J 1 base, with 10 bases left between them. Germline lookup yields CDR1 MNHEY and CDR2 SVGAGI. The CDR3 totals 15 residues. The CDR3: CASRFRGSGANVLTF. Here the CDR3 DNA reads TGTGCCAGCAGGTTCAGGGGTTCTGGGGCCAACGTCCTGACTTTC.

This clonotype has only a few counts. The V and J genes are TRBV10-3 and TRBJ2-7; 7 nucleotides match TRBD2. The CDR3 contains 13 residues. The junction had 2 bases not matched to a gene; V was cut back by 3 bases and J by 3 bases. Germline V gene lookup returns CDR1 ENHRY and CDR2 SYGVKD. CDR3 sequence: CAISERGVYEQYF. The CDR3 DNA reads TGTGCCATCAGTGAACGGGGGGTCTACGAGCAGTACTTC.

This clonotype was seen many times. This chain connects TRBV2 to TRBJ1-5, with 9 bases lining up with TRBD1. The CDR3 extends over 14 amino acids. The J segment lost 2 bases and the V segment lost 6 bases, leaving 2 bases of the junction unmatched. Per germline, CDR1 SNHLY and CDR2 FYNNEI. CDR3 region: CASRDRGGNQPQHF. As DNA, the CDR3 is TGTGCCAGCAGGGACAGGGGCGGCAATCAGCCCCAGCATTTT.

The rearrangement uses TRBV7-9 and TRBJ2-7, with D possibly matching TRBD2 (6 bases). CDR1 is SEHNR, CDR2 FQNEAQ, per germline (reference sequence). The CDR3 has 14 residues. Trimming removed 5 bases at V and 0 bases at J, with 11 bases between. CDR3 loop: CASSPGVLSYEQYF. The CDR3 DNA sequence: TGTGCCAGCAGCCCGGGAGTTCTCTCCTACGAGCAGTACTTC. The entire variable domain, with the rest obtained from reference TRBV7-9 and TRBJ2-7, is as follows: DTGVSQNPRHKITKRGQNVTFRCDPISEHNRLYWYRQTLGQGPEFLTYFQNEAQLEKSRLLSDRFSAERPKGSFSTLEIQRTEQGDSAMYLCASSPGVLSYEQYFGPGTRLTVT.

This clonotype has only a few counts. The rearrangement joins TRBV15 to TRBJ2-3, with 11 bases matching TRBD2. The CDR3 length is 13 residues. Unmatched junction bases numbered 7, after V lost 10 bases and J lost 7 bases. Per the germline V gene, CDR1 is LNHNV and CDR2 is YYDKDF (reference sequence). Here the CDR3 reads CAITSGSMNTQYF. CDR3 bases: TGTGCCATCACTAGCGGGAGTATGAATACGCAGTATTTT.

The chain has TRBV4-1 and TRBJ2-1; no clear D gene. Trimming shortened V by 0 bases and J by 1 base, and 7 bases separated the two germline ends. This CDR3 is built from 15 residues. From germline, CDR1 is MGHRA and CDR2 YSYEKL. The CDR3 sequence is CASSQEGLSYNEQFF. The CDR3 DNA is TGCGCCAGCAGCCAAGAGGGTCTTTCCTACAATGAGCAGTTCTTC.

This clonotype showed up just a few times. CDR3 nucleotide sequence: TGTGCCAGCAGTTACGCAGGGCAGGGGGATCAGCCCCAGCATTTT. This translates into CASSYAGQGDQPQHF. This chain links TRBV6-5 with TRBJ1-5; 7 positions match TRBD1. Germline V CDR1 and CDR2: MNHEY, SVGAGI. The CDR3 consists of 15 residues. V dropped 2 bases and J dropped 5; count of bases not matched to a gene: 6.

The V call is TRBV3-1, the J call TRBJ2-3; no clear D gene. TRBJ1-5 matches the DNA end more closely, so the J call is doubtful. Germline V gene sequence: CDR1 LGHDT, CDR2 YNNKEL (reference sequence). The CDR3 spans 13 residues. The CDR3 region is CASSQAPWDTQHF. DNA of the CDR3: TGTGCCAGCAGCCAAGCGCCCTGGGATACGCAGCATTTT.